This T cell receptor beta chain originates from a study of blood T cell repertoires in COVID-19. Study-wide background: From T cells, B-cell-depleted T cells, or PBMCs came the material, which was cDNA or gDNA.

The assay was immunoSEQ multiplex PCR, and TCRdb's table has in-frame clones only and misses some. The sample includes some 270,000 clones, about 83% of them seen just once. Looked up from germline, CDR1 is SGDLS and CDR2 is YYNGEE. The V segment lost 2 bases and the J segment 6 bases; nucleotides outside the gene matches: 12. The CDR3 spans 17 residues. The chain uses TRBV9 and TRBJ2-3; 10 bases fit TRBD2. Sequencing was done on a sample of peripheral blood. This receptor was obtained from an elderly woman with COVID-19, enrolled during active disease. The CDR3: CASSVDVSGGHQDTQYF. The CDR3, as DNA: TGTGCCAGCAGCGTGGACGTTAGCGGGGGGCACCAGGATACGCAGTATTTT.